This TCR beta chain was observed in a study of blood T cell repertoires in COVID-19. The germline V and J ends were trimmed by 5 bases and 0 bases, with 5 bases remaining between them. CDR1 and CDR2 from the germline V gene are SGHAT and FQNNGV. The CDR3 length is 13 residues. Clones were sequenced by immunoSEQ multiplex PCR, and TCRdb holds only the in-frame ones, with some missing. This table has some 200,000 clones, approximately 87% appearing once. The TCR sequence derives from a man aged 18-30 years with active or convalescent COVID-19. The sample taken for sequencing was peripheral blood. The rearrangement joins TRBV11-2 to TRBJ1-3; D is uncertain. CDR3 region: CASSQSSGNTIYF. The CDR3, as DNA: TGTGCCAGCAGCCAGTCCTCTGGAAACACCATATATTTT. Supplemented by reference TRBV11-2 and TRBJ1-3, the full variable domain reads EAGVAQSPRYKIIEKRQSVAFWCNPISGHATLYWYQQILGQGPKLLIQFQNNGVVDDSQLPKDRFSAERLKGVDSTLKIQPAKLEDSAVYLCASSQSSGNTIYFGEGSWLTVV.